The present entry profiles one T cell receptor (beta chain) with its context. The data were taken from a study of T cell responses to AZD1222 COVID-19 vaccine. TCRdb's table, derived via immunoSEQ multiplex PCR, lists solely in-frame clones and lacks some. The profile shows 120,000 or so clones, 85% to 90% of them singletons. V was clipped by 1 base and J by 0 bases; unmatched bases: 3. CDR3 length: 16 amino acids. From germline, CDR1 is SEHNR and CDR2 FQNEAQ (reference sequence). The source material was peripheral blood, sampled on day 0 of AZD1222 vaccination. The receptor's source is an adult in good health. The V and J genes are TRBV7-9 and TRBJ1-3; 7 nucleotides match TRBD1. Here the CDR3 DNA reads TGTGCCAGCAGCTTAGGACAGGGACCCTCTGGAAACACCATATATTTT. Its translation is CASSLGQGPSGNTIYF.